This T cell receptor (beta chain) was profiled in a study of blood T cells in healthy people across ages. A second PCR, run for about 7 to 11 cycles, used a sample-barcoded 5' primer plus a J-beta primer mix. TCRdb passed the 5' RACE reads through MiXCR, listing each CDR3 protein once. The sample contains 1 million or so distinct CDR3 sequences, roughly 24% of which appear only once. From germline, CDR1 is SEHNR and CDR2 FQNEAQ (reference sequence). This CDR3 is 14 amino acids long. J lost 4 bases, V lost 4 bases, and 6 bases had no gene match. The same data also contributed to another study, on T cells of mothers and their children.

This rearrangement joins TRBV7-9 to TRBJ2-5; 7 bases map to TRBD1. The sequencing input was blood. The source is a girl aged 2 to 9 in good health. The CDR3 region is CASSSDRDGETQYF. Here the CDR3 DNA reads TGTGCCAGCAGCTCTGACAGGGACGGAGAGACCCAGTACTTC.